Below are 26 T cell receptor beta chains sequenced from a single sample in a study of blood T cell repertoires in COVID-19. Assay: immunoSEQ multiplex PCR; the TCRdb copy retains only in-frame clones and omits some. Of about 260,000 clones listed, 86% are singletons. Sequenced sample: PBMCs or T cells enriched from blood (not recorded which). These receptors were collected from a woman between 50 and 59 years old who had recovered from COVID-19.

This sequence joins TRBV30 and TRBJ2-7; the match to TRBD1 covers 12 bases. The germline V gene encodes CDR1 GTSNPN and CDR2 SVGIG (reference sequence). J was trimmed by 5 bases and V by 8 bases; bases with no gene match: 7. This CDR3 contains 13 residues. In DNA form, the CDR3 reads TGTGCCAGCCCCGGGACAGGGGGCCACGAGCAGTACTTC. This encodes CASPGTGGHEQYF.

CDR3 nucleotide sequence: TGTGCCAGCAGCTTCCGACAGGGACCCCAAGAGACCCAGTACTTC. Its translation: CASSFRQGPQETQYF. The chain joins TRBV5-4 to TRBJ2-5; 7 bases are a match to TRBD1. The CDR3 has 15 amino acids. Germline V gene sequence: CDR1 SGHNT, CDR2 YYREEE (reference sequence). V dropped 2 bases and J dropped 1; count of bases not matched to a gene: 5.

The chain recombines TRBV29-1 with TRBJ2-7; TRBD1 matches at 7 bases. The germline V gene encodes CDR1 SQVTM and CDR2 ANQGSEA. This CDR3 is built from 15 residues. V lost 4 bases to trimming and J lost 4 bases; unmatched junction nucleotides: 13. The CDR3 reads CSVAGLTGIGYEQYF. In nucleotides, the CDR3 is TGCAGCGTTGCCGGCCTGACAGGGATAGGGTACGAGCAGTACTTC.

For this clone: Distinct nucleotide sequences in the sample also encode this CDR3. The rearrangement uses TRBV5-1 and TRBJ1-5, with TRBD1 matching 9 bases. V lost 4 bases and J lost 4; bases outside the gene matches: 3. This CDR3 comprises 14 residues. Germline V CDR1 and CDR2: SGHRS, YFSETQ. CDR3 in DNA: TGCGCCAGCAGCCCCGGGACAGGGAATCAGCCCCAGCATTTT. Its protein product is CASSPGTGNQPQHF. Drawing the rest from reference TRBV5-1 and TRBJ1-5, the complete variable domain is KAGVTQTPRYLIKTRGQQVTLSCSPISGHRSVSWYQQTPGQGLQFLFEYFSETQRNKGNFPGRFSGRQFSNSRSEMNVSTLELGDSALYLCASSPGTGNQPQHFGDGTRLSIL.

Details on this clone: Other DNA sequences in the sample encode the same CDR3. The rearrangement links TRBV18 to TRBJ1-2; 7 nucleotides agree with TRBD1. The CDR3 is 13 residues long. Germline trimming cut 3 bases from V and 4 bases from J; bases unmatched to any gene: 2. Germline V CDR1 and CDR2: KGHSH, LQKENI. The chain's CDR3 is CASSPSGGYGYTF. Here the CDR3 DNA reads TGTGCCAGCTCACCCTCAGGGGGCTATGGCTACACCTTC.

The rearrangement links TRBV7-3 to TRBJ2-3; 9 bases align to TRBD2. CDR1 is SGHTA, CDR2 FQGTGA, per germline. V lost 0 bases and J lost 4; bases outside the gene matches: 5. The CDR3 has 16 residues. The CDR3 sequence: CASSLTFQRGADTQYF. DNA of the CDR3: TGTGCCAGCAGCTTAACGTTCCAGCGGGGGGCAGATACGCAGTATTTT.

V and J are TRBV9 and TRBJ2-5; TRBD2 is a possible D gene (5 bases). V was clipped by 4 bases and J by 7 bases, with 8 bases between them. The CDR3 consists of 11 residues. The V gene's germline CDR1 is SGDLS and CDR2 YYNGEE. The CDR3 sequence: CASSSGGTQYF. The CDR3 DNA reads TGTGCCAGCAGCTCAGGAGGGACCCAGTACTTC.

This clone came up a few times. The chain carries TRBV28 and TRBJ2-7, with D possibly being TRBD2 (6 bases). The germline gives CDR1 MDHEN, CDR2 SYDVKM. CDR3 length: 12 amino acids. V was trimmed by 8 bases and J by 6 bases, leaving 14 bases between them. In DNA form, the CDR3 reads TGTGCCAGCGGGGGGTTTGCGCGCGAGCAGTACTTC. Residues: CASGGFAREQYF. Combining the CDR3 with reference TRBV28 and TRBJ2-7 gives the whole variable domain DVKVTQSSRYLVKRTGEKVFLECVQDMDHENMFWYRQDPGLGLRLIYFSYDVKMKEKGDIPEGYSVSREKKERFSLILESASTNQTSMYLCASGGFAREQYFGPGTRLTVT.

The CDR3 DNA is TGTGCCAGCAGCTACACCGGGACAGGGGTACGCGAGCAGTACTTC. Protein product: CASSYTGTGVREQYF. The V gene is TRBV7-2, the J gene TRBJ2-7; 10 positions agree with TRBD1. Germline CDR1 reads SGHTA; CDR2 reads FQGNSA. Unmatched junction bases numbered 9, after V lost 4 bases and J lost 6 bases. The CDR3 runs 15 residues.

The chain couples TRBV27 to TRBJ1-1; D is ambiguous. The ends were cut back, 8 bases at V and 1 base at J, with 11 bases in the middle. The germline gives CDR1 MNHEY, CDR2 SMNVEV (reference sequence). The CDR3 loop spans 13 amino acids. The CDR3: CASGRRGNTEAFF. The DNA of the CDR3 is TGTGCCAGCGGTCGCCGAGGGAACACTGAAGCTTTCTTT.

This rearrangement joins TRBV18 to TRBJ2-7, with D possibly being TRBD1 (6 bases). Germline V gene data show CDR1 as KGHSH and CDR2 as LQKENI. This CDR3 region has 13 residues. The ends were cut back, 5 bases at V and 7 bases at J, with 15 bases in the middle. DNA of the CDR3: TGTGCCAGCTCAACAGGGAGCTCTTGGGAGCAGTACTTC. Translating it yields CASSTGSSWEQYF.

The genes are TRBV5-1 and TRBJ2-1, with 9 bases identical to TRBD2. The CDR3 spans 15 residues. V was clipped by 4 bases and J by 8 bases; unmatched bases: 10. CDR1 and CDR2 (germline): SGHRS, YFSETQ. The CDR3 DNA sequence: TGCGCCAGCAGCGTTGGCGGGGGGGCCCCCCATGAGCAGTTCTTC. It specifies CASSVGGGAPHEQFF. Full variable domain (outside the CDR3, taken from reference TRBV5-1 and TRBJ2-1): KAGVTQTPRYLIKTRGQQVTLSCSPISGHRSVSWYQQTPGQGLQFLFEYFSETQRNKGNFPGRFSGRQFSNSRSEMNVSTLELGDSALYLCASSVGGGAPHEQFFGPGTRLTVL.

This clone was detected only a few times. This chain links TRBV27 with TRBJ1-2; 10 bases map to TRBD1. V lost 5 bases, J lost 2 bases, and 11 bases stayed unmatched. Germline V gene data show CDR1 as MNHEY and CDR2 as SMNVEV (reference sequence). This CDR3 contains 17 residues. CDR3 sequence reads: CASSPYLRQGANYGYTF. CDR3 nucleotides: TGTGCCAGCAGTCCCTACCTTCGACAGGGGGCGAACTATGGCTACACCTTC.

The chain carries TRBV3-1 (or the pseudogene TRBV3-2) and TRBJ1-5; D unclear. This CDR3 region has 13 residues. Germline loops: CDR1 LGHDT, CDR2 YNNKEL (reference sequence). The V end lost 4 bases, the J end lost 7 bases, and 11 bases lay between the germline ends. Here the CDR3 reads CASSLTRGQPQHF. CDR3 DNA sequence: TGTGCCAGCAGCCTTACCCGAGGACAGCCCCAGCATTTT.

The chain couples TRBV19 to TRBJ2-6; D is perhaps TRBD1 (5 bases). The CDR3 extends over 15 amino acids. V gave up 6 bases and J gave up 0 bases, with 9 bases separating them. CDR1 LNHDA and CDR2 SQIVND come from the germline V gene (reference sequence). CDR3 residues: CASREQDSGANVLTF. As DNA, the CDR3 is TGTGCCAGTAGGGAACAGGACTCTGGGGCCAACGTCCTGACTTTC.

This sequence joins TRBV5-5 and TRBJ2-2; 10 bases are shared with TRBD1. Germline CDR1 and CDR2: SGHKS and YYEKEE (reference sequence). CDR3 length: 15 amino acids. The J segment lost 7 bases and the V segment lost 4 bases, leaving 7 bases of the junction unmatched. The CDR3 spells CASSGTGEFHGELFF. CDR3 DNA: TGTGCCAGCAGCGGGACAGGGGAATTTCACGGGGAGCTGTTTTTT.

The V and J genes are TRBV7-2 and TRBJ2-7, with 12 bases that match TRBD2. Germline V gene data show CDR1 as SGHTA and CDR2 as FQGNSA. This CDR3 has 16 residues. With 3 bases clipped from V and 1 base from J, the junction kept 4 bases outside the gene matches. The DNA for the CDR3 is TGTGCCAGCAGCTTGACTAGCGGGAGCAATTCCTACGAGCAGTACTTC. It specifies CASSLTSGSNSYEQYF.

The chain joins TRBV9 to TRBJ1-6; D ambiguous. V was clipped by 3 bases and J by 4 bases, with 2 bases between them. Germline V gene lookup returns CDR1 SGDLS and CDR2 YYNGEE. The CDR3 runs to 12 residues. CDR3 DNA sequence: TGTGCCAGCAGCGCATATAATTCACCCCTCCACTTT. Translation: CASSAYNSPLHF. The whole variable domain, filled in from reference TRBV9 and TRBJ1-6, reads DSGVTQTPKHLITATGQRVTLRCSPRSGDLSVYWYQQSLDQGLQFLIQYYNGEERAKGNILERFSAQQFPDLHSELNLSSLELGDSALYFCASSAYNSPLHFGNGTRLTVT.

V usage is TRBV27 and J usage is TRBJ1-2; tentative D call: TRBD1 (5 bases). V lost 5 bases to trimming and J lost 8 bases, with 15 bases between them. CDR1 and CDR2 (germline): MNHEY, SMNVEV (reference sequence). The CDR3 covers 13 residues. The CDR3 sequence: CASSPTVGGGYTF. CDR3 coding DNA: TGTGCCAGCAGTCCGACAGTTGGTGGCGGCTACACCTTC.

The rearrangement links TRBV9 to TRBJ2-3, with 10 bases aligning to TRBD2. Germline CDR1 and CDR2: SGDLS and YYNGEE. J was trimmed by 6 bases and V by 4 bases; bases with no gene match: 17. The CDR3 totals 18 residues. CDR3 amino acids: CASSPRLGAGGIGDTQYF. The CDR3, as DNA: TGTGCCAGCAGCCCCCGTCTCGGAGCGGGAGGGATAGGGGATACGCAGTATTTT. The full variable domain, in which reference TRBV9 and TRBJ2-3 provide the parts outside the CDR3, is DSGVTQTPKHLITATGQRVTLRCSPRSGDLSVYWYQQSLDQGLQFLIQYYNGEERAKGNILERFSAQQFPDLHSELNLSSLELGDSALYFCASSPRLGAGGIGDTQYFGPGTRLTVL.

This clone was seen a few times. The chain links TRBV7-9 to TRBJ1-2, with 9 bases aligning to TRBD1. Germline V lookup: CDR1 SEHNR, CDR2 FQNEAQ (reference sequence). V was pared by 4 bases and J by 8 bases, with 11 bases of the junction left unmatched. The CDR3 consists of 15 residues. The CDR3 DNA sequence: TGTGCCAGCAGCTCCCCCCGGGACAGGGCGGAAGGCTACACCTTC. Its translation: CASSSPRDRAEGYTF. Combining the CDR3 with reference TRBV7-9 and TRBJ1-2 gives the whole variable domain DTGVSQNPRHKITKRGQNVTFRCDPISEHNRLYWYRQTLGQGPEFLTYFQNEAQLEKSRLLSDRFSAERPKGSFSTLEIQRTEQGDSAMYLCASSSPRDRAEGYTFGSGTRLTVV.

The V and J genes are TRBV29-1 and TRBJ2-3, with a weak D call TRBD2 (5 bases). The CDR3 loop spans 17 amino acids. Germline V gene lookup returns CDR1 SQVTM and CDR2 ANQGSEA. V was shortened by 3 bases and J by 5 bases, with 24 bases between the two germline ends. This chain's CDR3 is CSVDVPGLPRHGDTQYF. DNA of the CDR3: TGCAGCGTTGATGTTCCTGGACTGCCCCGGCACGGAGATACGCAGTATTTT.

The rearrangement uses TRBV28 and TRBJ2-1; TRBD2 aligns across 10 bases. V shed 8 bases, J shed 5 bases, and the junction held 3 bases outside the gene matches. CDR1 is MDHEN, CDR2 SYDVKM, per germline. The CDR3 sequence is 13 residues long. The CDR3 protein is CASGTSANNEQFF. The CDR3 nucleotides read TGTGCCAGCGGGACTAGCGCCAACAATGAGCAGTTCTTC.

The chain carries TRBV27 and TRBJ2-1; 8 nucleotides match TRBD2. The CDR3 is made up of 14 amino acids. Germline CDR1 MNHEY, CDR2 SMNVEV (reference sequence). The V gene end was trimmed by 5 bases and the J gene end by 6 bases; junction bases not matched to a gene: 6. In DNA, the CDR3 is TGTGCCAGCAGTCCAGGGACTAGATTCAATGAGCAGTTCTTC. Its protein product is CASSPGTRFNEQFF.

The V call is TRBV29-1, the J call TRBJ2-7; maybe TRBD1 (5 bases). This CDR3 spans 10 amino acids. Germline CDR1 is SQVTM and CDR2 is ANQGSEA. Trimming pared 5 bases from V and 6 bases from J, leaving 8 bases between. As DNA, the CDR3 is TGCAGCGTTATGGGGCGCGAGCAGTACTTC. Translated: CSVMGREQYF.

This chain uses TRBV6-5 with TRBJ1-1; TRBD1 is a possible D gene (6 bases). This CDR3 spans 15 amino acids. Between the trimmed V and J ends, which lost 6 bases and 4 bases, there was a span of 18 bases. Germline CDR1 reads MNHEY; CDR2 reads SVGAGI. The DNA of the CDR3 is TGTGCCAGCAGCGATAGACAGGCGGGCGTCACTGAAGCTTTCTTT. It is translated as CASSDRQAGVTEAFF.